One and the same sample provided the 15 T cell receptor beta chains below, sequenced in a study of human T cells and chemical hapten exposure. As to time point: pre-sensitization, week 0. Indicated treatment: therapeutic diphenylcyclopropenone sensitization with weekly scalp DPC. Via MiXCR, TCRdb re-called the RACE reads, giving one row per CDR3 protein. The sample includes tens of thousands of distinct CDR3 sequences, 10% to 11% of them seen just once. Specimen: whole blood, collected in connection with sensitization to the hapten diphenylcyclopropenone (DPC). These receptors originate from a woman in her 50s with alopecia areata. Some clones in this sample may be carry-over from other donors' samples.

This chain joins TRBV7-7 and TRBJ2-5; 10 nucleotides match TRBD2. The CDR3 loop spans 16 amino acids. Trimming took 5 bases from V and 5 from J; bases not matched to a gene: 11. CDR1 SSHAT and CDR2 FNYEAQ come from the germline V gene (reference sequence). Here the CDR3 DNA reads TGTGCCAGCAGCCAAAACCTAGCGGGAGAGACGGAGACCCAGTACTTC. Amino acid sequence: CASSQNLAGETETQYF.

This clonotype was counted only a few times. At one boundary the junction diverges from the germline segment, which might be a read error. This chain connects TRBV7-7 to TRBJ2-5, with 8 bases identical to TRBD1. This CDR3 has 14 residues. Germline loops: CDR1 SSHAT, CDR2 FNYEAQ (reference sequence). The DNA for the CDR3 is TGTGCTAGCAGCGTCGGACAGGGCCGAGAGACCCAGTACTTC. Amino acid sequence: CASSVGQGRETQYF.

The chain couples TRBV29-1 to TRBJ1-4; 8 bases are shared with TRBD1. This CDR3 contains 14 residues. CDR1 is SQVTM, CDR2 ANQGSEA, per germline. Unmatched junction bases numbered 5, after V lost 5 bases and J lost 3 bases. The chain's CDR3 is CSVRQGTANEKLFF. In nucleotides, the CDR3 is TGCAGCGTTCGACAGGGGACAGCTAATGAAAAACTGTTTTTT.

This clonotype has at least ten counts. The J gene is TRBJ2-4, the V gene TRBV9; D possibly corresponds to TRBD2 (6 bases). Germline CDR1 SGDLS, CDR2 YYNGEE. The V end lost 4 bases, the J end lost 7 bases, and 15 bases lay between the germline ends. The CDR3 has 14 residues. CDR3 residues: CASSTRLVGNIQYF. The DNA for the CDR3 is TGTGCCAGCAGCACCAGACTAGTCGGGAACATTCAGTACTTC.

This clonotype occurred many times. This chain links TRBV5-1 with TRBJ2-2, with 10 bases identical to TRBD2. Germline trimming cut 2 bases from V and 4 bases from J; bases unmatched to any gene: 5. The length of the CDR3 is 16 residues. The germline V gene has CDR1 SGHRS and CDR2 YFSETQ. The CDR3 DNA sequence: TGCGCCAGCAGCTTTTCTAGCGGGAGTCGCACCGGGGAGCTGTTTTTT. Translated: CASSFSSGSRTGELFF. The entire variable domain, with the rest obtained from reference TRBV5-1 and TRBJ2-2, is as follows: KAGVTQTPRYLIKTRGQQVTLSCSPISGHRSVSWYQQTPGQGLQFLFEYFSETQRNKGNFPGRFSGRQFSNSRSEMNVSTLELGDSALYLCASSFSSGSRTGELFFGEGSRLTVL.

This clonotype has at least ten counts. The chain links TRBV12-3 or TRBV12-4 to TRBJ2-1, with D uncertain. Trimming removed 2 bases from V and 4 bases from J, with 15 bases in between. The CDR3 sequence is 16 residues long. In nucleotides, the CDR3 is TGTGCCAGCAGTTTAAGGCCCAGAAACCGATACAATGAGCAGTTCTTC. It codes for CASSLRPRNRYNEQFF.

This clonotype was seen at least ten times. The chain joins TRBV12-3 or TRBV12-4 to TRBJ1-4, with a possible D match to TRBD1 (6 bases). Trimming removed 7 bases from V and 10 bases from J, with 16 bases in between. This CDR3 comprises 13 residues. The CDR3 bases are TGTGCCAGCACCCTAACAGGGAAAGGAAAACTGTTTTTT. Encoded protein: CASTLTGKGKLFF.

This clonotype has only a few counts. A junction boundary mismatches the germline segment, possibly from a read error. The chain links TRBV7-2 to TRBJ2-1, with a possible D match to TRBD2 (5 bases). Germline loops: CDR1 SGHTA, CDR2 FQGNSA. The CDR3 has 15 residues. The CDR3 sequence is CASSLVVLLGEVQIF. CDR3 DNA: TGTGCCAGCAGCTTAGTGGTTCTTCTCGGGGAAGTACAGATCTTC.

This clonotype has ten or more counts. This chain uses TRBV7-8 with TRBJ2-1; no clear D. CDR3 length: 13 amino acids. Germline V gene lookup returns CDR1 SGHVS and CDR2 FQNEAQ. Trimming pared 5 bases from V and 6 bases from J, leaving 11 bases between. The CDR3 is CASSPTVGNEQFF. The DNA for the CDR3 is TGTGCCAGCAGCCCTACCGTCGGCAATGAGCAGTTCTTC.

The table lists this clonotype with a count of one. The V and J genes are TRBV9 and TRBJ2-5; a weak D match, TRBD1 (5 bases). V lost 1 base to trimming and J lost 1 base, with 14 bases between them. Germline values: CDR1 SGDLS, CDR2 YYNGEE. This CDR3 has 16 amino acids. The CDR3, as DNA: TGTGCCAGCAGCGTAATGTCCAGGGAATGCCAAGAGACCCAGTACTTC. Its translation: CASSVMSRECQETQYF.

This chain joins TRBV6-6 and TRBJ1-6, with a possible D match to TRBD1 (5 bases). Germline V gene data show CDR1 as MNHNY and CDR2 as SVGAGI (reference sequence). The germline V and J ends were trimmed by 4 bases and 5 bases, with 12 bases remaining between them. This CDR3 is built from 15 residues. Written as DNA, the CDR3 is TGTGCCAGCAGTTGGGGGACGGTAGATAATTCACCCCTCCACTTT. Amino acids: CASSWGTVDNSPLHF.

This clonotype occurred many times. The chain is built from TRBV5-4 and TRBJ2-1, with 10 bases that match TRBD2. This CDR3 region has 17 residues. The trim removed 4 bases at V and 6 bases at J, leaving 13 bases unmatched. The germline V gene encodes CDR1 SGHNT and CDR2 YYREEE (reference sequence). The CDR3: CASSPGGASGGSNEQFF. CDR3 DNA: TGTGCCAGCAGCCCGGGTGGGGCTAGCGGGGGTAGCAATGAGCAGTTCTTC.

This clonotype has ten or more counts. The V call is TRBV5-1, the J call TRBJ1-1; 7 nucleotides match TRBD1. This CDR3 contains 15 residues. The V and J ends lost 6 bases and 5 bases, in that order; junction bases with no gene match: 13. The germline V gene encodes CDR1 SGHRS and CDR2 YFSETQ. The CDR3 DNA reads TGCGCCAGCAAAGTGGCAGGGGGTCCTCGGACTGAAGCTTTCTTT. This sequence encodes CASKVAGGPRTEAFF.

This clonotype was seen a few times. The rearrangement joins TRBV5-1 to TRBJ1-2, with a tentative D call TRBD1 (6 bases). V dropped 2 bases and J dropped 7 bases, with 21 bases sitting between them. There are 16 residues in the CDR3. Germline V gene data show CDR1 as SGHRS and CDR2 as YFSETQ. CDR3 region: CASSLSGGAGQLGYTF. CDR3 DNA: TGCGCCAGCAGCTTATCGGGGGGCGCGGGACAACTTGGCTACACCTTC.

This clonotype was observed at least ten times. The chain links TRBV2 to TRBJ1-5; TRBD1 might be the D (5 bases). The V and J ends lost 6 bases and 6 bases respectively, with 15 bases between them. This CDR3 has 14 residues. Germline CDR1 is SNHLY and CDR2 is FYNNEI. Here the CDR3 reads CASSTEGGGQPQHF. CDR3 in DNA: TGTGCCAGCAGCACAGAGGGTGGGGGTCAGCCCCAGCATTTT.